The T cell receptor (beta chain) under discussion was sequenced for a study of blood T cell repertoires in COVID-19. Background on the study: Whether acute or convalescent, the COVID-19 samples came from the United States, Italy and Spain. Sources were T cells, B-cell-depleted T cells, or PBMCs; the material itself was cDNA or gDNA.

The CDR3 runs to 16 residues. Trimming stripped 3 bases from V and 1 base from J, with 16 bases between. CDR1 PRHDT and CDR2 FYEKMQ come from the germline V gene (reference sequence). Original processing methods: Reference gene primers were amplified, and this amplification served to estimate nucleated cell counts. Libraries were prepared by immunoSEQ multiplex PCR; TCRdb keeps only in-frame clonotypes and omits some of them. Clone size and the V and J calls come from that table; the DNA yielded D and trimming. The sample consists of over 55,000 clones, over 80% of them appearing once. This clone was counted once.

This sequence originates from a human donor in a cohort sampled during active COVID-19. The sequencing input was peripheral blood. V is TRBV13 and J is TRBJ2-7; possibly TRBD1 for D (6 bases). The DNA of the CDR3 is TGTGCCAGCAGCTTCCGCGGCAGGGGAGTTTCCTACGAGCAGTACTTC. Its protein is CASSFRGRGVSYEQYF. The full variable domain, rest sourced from reference TRBV13 and TRBJ2-7, is AAGVIQSPRHLIKEKRETATLKCYPIPRHDTVYWYQQGPGQDPQFLISFYEKMQSDKGSIPDRFSAQQFSDYHSELNMSSLELGDSALYFCASSFRGRGVSYEQYFGPGTRLTVT.